This T cell receptor (beta chain) is drawn from a study of cytomegalovirus exposure and HLA in healthy donors. The wider study: Some 90 million unique TCRs from HLA-typed donors were held in an early data release. The study, taken as a whole, reports: Later analysis indicated greater clonal expansion among HLA-associated TCR beta chains than among equally common other chains.

Vbeta (60) and Jbeta (13) primers were used in the PCR. Assay: immunoSEQ multiplex PCR; the TCRdb copy retains only in-frame clones and omits some. The profile shows about 70,000 clones, more than 80% of them singletons. In regard to this clone: The antigen is undetermined.

From germline, CDR1 is MNHNS and CDR2 SASEGT. The CDR3 consists of 16 residues. Trimming stripped 2 bases from V and 4 bases from J, with 16 bases between. The chain has TRBV6-1 and TRBJ2-3; TRBD2 is a possible D gene (6 bases). This sequence originates from a woman in her 30s in good health and CMV-seronegative. Sequencing was carried out using PBMCs. The CDR3 DNA sequence: TGTGCCAGCAGTGAACCGGCGGGGATGGGCGCAGATACGCAGTATTTT. It codes for CASSEPAGMGADTQYF.